This section outlines one T cell receptor beta chain sequence together with its context. Its antigen is still unknown. The sample is drawn from a study of blood T cells in healthy people across ages. Overall study findings and caveats: From one million sequenced T cells, diversity estimates were lower bounds.

It was with a sample-barcoded 5' primer and a J-beta primer mix that a second PCR of roughly 7 to 11 cycles was run. The yield of each sample was at least 2.5 million CDR3-containing paired-end reads. TCRdb re-analysed the 5' RACE reads in MiXCR, keeping a single row per CDR3 protein. The sample shows about 800,000 distinct CDR3 sequences, roughly 25% of them seen only once. This same sample was also part of a study on T cells of mothers and their children. As that study records: There were no persistent microchimeric T cell clones detected.

Material for sequencing was blood. This TCR was recovered from a boy younger than 18 in good health.

The CDR3 reads CASSPPGLAFNEQFF. CDR3 in DNA: TGTGCCAGCAGTCCCCCGGGACTAGCGTTCAATGAGCAGTTCTTC. This chain connects TRBV28 to TRBJ2-1, with 10 bases fitting TRBD2. V was clipped by 5 bases and J by 6 bases; unmatched bases: 7. The CDR3 consists of 15 residues. CDR1 and CDR2 from the germline V gene are MDHEN and SYDVKM.